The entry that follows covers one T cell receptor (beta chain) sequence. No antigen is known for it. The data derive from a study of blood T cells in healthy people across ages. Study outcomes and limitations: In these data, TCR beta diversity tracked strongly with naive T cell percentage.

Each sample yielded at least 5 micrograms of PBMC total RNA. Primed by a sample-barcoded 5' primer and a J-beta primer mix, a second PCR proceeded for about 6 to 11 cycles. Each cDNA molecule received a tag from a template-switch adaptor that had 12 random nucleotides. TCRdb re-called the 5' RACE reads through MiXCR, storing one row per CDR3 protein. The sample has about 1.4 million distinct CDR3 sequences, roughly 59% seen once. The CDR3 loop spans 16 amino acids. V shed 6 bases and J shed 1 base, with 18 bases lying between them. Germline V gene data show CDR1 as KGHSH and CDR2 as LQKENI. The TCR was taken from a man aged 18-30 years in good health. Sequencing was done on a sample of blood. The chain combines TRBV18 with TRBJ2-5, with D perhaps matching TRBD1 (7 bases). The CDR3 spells CASSRGGDSRQETQYF. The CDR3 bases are TGTGCCAGCTCCCGAGGCGGGGACAGCCGCCAAGAGACCCAGTACTTC.